The sequence of this T cell receptor beta chain was determined in a study of cytomegalovirus exposure and HLA in healthy donors. The overall study: Earlier work reported 100 million to 130 million unique TCR beta sequences from about 180 million T cells. Clustering assigned 81% of the approximately 400 genotyped donors to the Caucasian-associated ancestry cluster. The study's findings and limits: Indistinguishable V segments, including TRBV6-2 and TRBV6-3, were excluded.

The PCR made use of 60 Vbeta and 13 Jbeta primers. Some clones are missing from TCRdb's copy, which holds only in-frame ones; the method was immunoSEQ multiplex PCR. The listing records roughly 79,000 clones. The CDR3 is made up of 16 amino acids. The germline V gene encodes CDR1 MDHEN and CDR2 SYDVKM. The ends were cut back, 6 bases at V and 1 base at J, with 18 bases in the middle. Remarks on this clone: The antigen remains undetermined.

The sample consisted of PBMCs. The clonotype was recovered from a man aged 25 to 45 in good health and CMV-seronegative. V gene TRBV28 combines with J gene TRBJ1-1, with D perhaps TRBD1 (5 bases). CDR3 in DNA: TGTGCCAGCAGGGGGGGTCCGGCAGGGCCGAACACTGAAGCTTTCTTT. Its translation is CASRGGPAGPNTEAFF.